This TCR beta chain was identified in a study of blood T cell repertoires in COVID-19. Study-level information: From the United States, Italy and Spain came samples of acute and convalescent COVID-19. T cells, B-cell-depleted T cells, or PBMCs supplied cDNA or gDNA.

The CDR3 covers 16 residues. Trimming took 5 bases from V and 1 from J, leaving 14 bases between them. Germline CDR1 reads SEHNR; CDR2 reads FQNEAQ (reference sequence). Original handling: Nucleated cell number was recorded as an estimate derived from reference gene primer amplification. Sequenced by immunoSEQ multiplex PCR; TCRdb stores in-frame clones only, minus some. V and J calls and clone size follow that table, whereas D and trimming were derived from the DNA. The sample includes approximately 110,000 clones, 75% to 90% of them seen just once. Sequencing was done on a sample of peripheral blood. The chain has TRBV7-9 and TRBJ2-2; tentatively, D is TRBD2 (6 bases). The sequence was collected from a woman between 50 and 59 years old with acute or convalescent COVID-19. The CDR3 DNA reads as TGTGCCAGCAGCCCGGGGGTGCCTGTGAACACCGGGGAGCTGTTTTTT. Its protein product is CASSPGVPVNTGELFF.